Each of the 22 T cell receptor beta chains below was sequenced from the same sample in a study of T-cell memory formation after mild COVID-19. Each CDR3 protein gets one entry after TCRdb re-called the 5' RACE reads with MiXCR. Of about 55,000 distinct CDR3 sequences detected, roughly a quarter appear once; the ten largest clones hold roughly 45%. Sequencing was performed on PBMCs or a T cell subset sorted from them (not recorded which). These receptor sequences come from a man younger than 35 who had mild COVID-19 (a few samples of this study predate the infection). Cell type and time point are not known.

This clonotype was recorded a few times. This chain joins TRBV4-1 and TRBJ2-1; TRBD1 agrees at 10 bases. The germline V gene encodes CDR1 MGHRA and CDR2 YSYEKL. V dropped 1 base and J dropped 2; count of bases not matched to a gene: 8. CDR3 length: 18 residues. In DNA, the CDR3 is TGCGCCAGCAGCCAAGCCGTAGGGGACAGGGGAACCTACAATGAGCAGTTCTTC. As protein: CASSQAVGDRGTYNEQFF.

The chain employs TRBV11-2 and TRBJ2-1; D is perhaps TRBD1 (5 bases). Germline assignment: CDR1 SGHAT and CDR2 FQNNGV. There are 12 residues in the CDR3. The V and J ends lost 3 bases and 10 bases respectively, with 10 bases between them. CDR3 sequence (DNA): TGTGCCAGCAGCTTGCCAGGGCTAGAGCAGTTCTTC. Its protein is CASSLPGLEQFF.

A few counts support this clonotype. The chain links TRBV27 to TRBJ2-1; 7 bases match TRBD2. Looked up from germline, CDR1 is MNHEY and CDR2 is SMNVEV (reference sequence). J gave up 7 bases and V 8 bases, and 14 bases lay outside the gene matches. The CDR3 has 15 amino acids. The CDR3 spells CASAAMTGTINEQFF. The CDR3 nucleotides are TGTGCCAGCGCCGCAATGACCGGGACTATAAATGAGCAGTTCTTC.

The chain is built from TRBV29-1 and TRBJ1-1; weak D call: TRBD1 (6 bases). Germline values: CDR1 SQVTM, CDR2 ANQGSEA. CDR3 size: 15 residues. The germline V and J ends were trimmed by 2 bases and 3 bases, with 16 bases remaining between them. The CDR3 region is CSVEYWRGRDTEAFF. The CDR3 DNA reads TGCAGCGTTGAATATTGGCGGGGGCGCGACACTGAAGCTTTCTTT.

This clonotype occurred a few times. The V call is TRBV5-6, the J call TRBJ2-3; D ambiguous. With 4 bases removed from V and 3 bases from J, the gap between germline ends came to 12 bases. There are 14 residues in the CDR3. CDR1 and CDR2 from the germline V gene are SGHDT and YYEEEE. Here the CDR3 DNA reads TGTGCCAGCAGCCCGGCACTGAATACAGATACGCAGTATTTT. Translated: CASSPALNTDTQYF.

This clonotype appeared a few times. The chain employs TRBV4-3 and TRBJ2-1; tentatively, D is TRBD1 (6 bases). The germline V gene has CDR1 LGHNA and CDR2 YSLEER. V dropped 4 bases and J dropped 0 bases, with 16 bases sitting between them. The CDR3 consists of 17 residues. The chain's CDR3 is CASSRTETRSSYNEQFF. The CDR3 DNA reads as TGCGCCAGCAGCCGGACAGAGACACGCAGCTCCTACAATGAGCAGTTCTTC.

The chain recombines TRBV12-5 with TRBJ1-1; D unresolved. V was trimmed by 0 bases and J by 5 bases, leaving 13 bases between them. The CDR3 loop spans 15 amino acids. The germline CDR1 and CDR2 sequences are LGHNT and FRNRAP. CDR3 region: CASGLVQLSMTEAFF. Written as DNA, the CDR3 is TGTGCTAGTGGTTTGGTACAGCTATCTATGACTGAAGCTTTCTTT.

The J gene is TRBJ2-1, the V gene TRBV12-3 or TRBV12-4, with TRBD1 as a possible D gene (5 bases). This CDR3 is built from 13 residues. The V gene lost 7 bases and the J gene lost 0 bases, with 7 bases spanning the gap. The CDR3 loop reads CASKDSSYNEQFF. The CDR3 coding sequence is TGTGCCAGCAAAGACAGCTCCTACAATGAGCAGTTCTTC.

The rearrangement uses TRBV6-5 and TRBJ2-1; 12 nucleotides line up with TRBD2. There are 16 residues in the CDR3. V dropped 4 bases and J dropped 8; count of bases not matched to a gene: 9. Looked up from germline, CDR1 is MNHEY and CDR2 is SVGAGI. CDR3 loop: CASSSASGLAGYEQFF. As DNA, the CDR3 is TGTGCCAGCAGTTCCGCGTCGGGACTAGCGGGCTATGAGCAGTTCTTC.

This sequence joins TRBV27 and TRBJ2-7; D possibly matches TRBD1 or TRBD2 (5 bases each). Germline V gene sequence: CDR1 MNHEY, CDR2 SMNVEV (reference sequence). This CDR3 spans 14 amino acids. The V end lost 2 bases, the J end lost 1 base, and 9 bases lay between the germline ends. CDR3 amino acids: CASSLGTLSYEQYF. CDR3 nucleotide sequence: TGTGCCAGCAGTTTAGGGACCTTGTCCTACGAGCAGTACTTC.

This sequence joins TRBV9 and TRBJ2-3; possibly TRBD1 for D (6 bases). Per germline, CDR1 SGDLS and CDR2 YYNGEE. The CDR3 spans 16 residues. V was clipped by 4 bases and J by 1 base, with 16 bases between them. The CDR3 DNA follows: TGTGCCAGCAGCCCCCGACAGGACAGACGCACAGATACGCAGTATTTT. Protein product: CASSPRQDRRTDTQYF.

The CDR3 protein is CASSSDSFSGANVLTF. The CDR3 region has the DNA TGTGCCAGCAGTTCGGACAGTTTCTCTGGGGCCAACGTCCTGACTTTC. The chain joins TRBV12-3 or TRBV12-4 to TRBJ2-6, with D perhaps TRBD1 (6 bases). CDR3 length: 16 amino acids. V was cut by 4 bases and J by 0 bases, with 10 bases left in between.

This clonotype occurred once. The chain employs TRBV7-9 and TRBJ1-4; D not certain. Germline loops: CDR1 SEHNR, CDR2 FQNEAQ (reference sequence). CDR3 length: 15 amino acids. V was shortened by 5 bases and J by 5 bases, with 15 bases between the two germline ends. The CDR3 DNA is TGTGCCAGCAGCCCTACGACCGGAGGAAATGAAAAACTGTTTTTT. This translates into CASSPTTGGNEKLFF.

The V gene is TRBV6-5, the J gene TRBJ2-7; 8 bases map to TRBD1. V trimming: 8 bases; J trimming: 5 bases; junction bases outside the gene matches: 8. Germline V lookup: CDR1 MNHEY, CDR2 SVGAGI. The CDR3 is made up of 13 amino acids. The CDR3 DNA reads as TGTGCCAGCGGAGGGGACAGGCGCCACGAGCAGTACTTC. It encodes CASGGDRRHEQYF.

This clonotype was detected only a few times. This chain joins TRBV4-2 and TRBJ2-5; tentatively, D is TRBD2 (7 bases). CDR1 and CDR2 (germline): LGHNA, YNFKEQ. The germline V and J ends were trimmed by 2 bases and 0 bases, with 13 bases remaining between them. The CDR3 contains 16 residues. CDR3 protein: CASSQPGEGYQETQYF. The CDR3 nucleotides read TGTGCCAGCAGCCAACCAGGGGAGGGGTACCAAGAGACCCAGTACTTC.

This clonotype came up a few times. The V call is TRBV5-7, the J call TRBJ1-5; D is unclear. TRBV5-7 is classed as an ORF, of uncertain function. CDR3 size: 13 residues. The V gene lost 6 bases and the J gene lost 3 bases, with 10 bases spanning the gap. The CDR3 sequence is CASNIGVNQPQHF. DNA of the CDR3: TGTGCCAGCAACATCGGGGTCAATCAGCCCCAGCATTTT.

J is TRBJ1-5 and V is TRBV4-1, with TRBD1 as a possible D gene (6 bases). V shed 4 bases and J shed 7 bases, with 20 bases lying between them. CDR1 and CDR2 (germline): MGHRA, YSYEKL. This CDR3 has 16 amino acids. Here the CDR3 reads CASSLEIGTPRQPQHF. CDR3 nucleotides: TGCGCCAGCAGCCTCGAAATCGGGACACCGCGCCAGCCCCAGCATTTT.

There are many counts of this clonotype. J is TRBJ2-7 and V is TRBV6-1; D is unresolved. Trimming removed 1 base from V and 6 bases from J, with 10 bases in between. Looked up from germline, CDR1 is MNHNS and CDR2 is SASEGT. This CDR3 is 13 amino acids long. The DNA of the CDR3 is TGTGCCAGCAGTGAAGGGGCAGTCCTCGAGCAGTACGTC. Translated, it gives CASSEGAVLEQYV.

The chain has TRBV30 and TRBJ1-1; D is ambiguous. There are 11 residues in the CDR3. Germline loops: CDR1 GTSNPN, CDR2 SVGIG (reference sequence). V was cut by 5 bases and J by 1 base, with 5 bases left in between. CDR3 sequence: CAWAKNTEAFF. The DNA of the CDR3 is TGTGCCTGGGCAAAGAACACTGAAGCTTTCTTT.

This clonotype was seen a handful of times. The gene calls are TRBV3-1 and TRBJ2-7; D may be TRBD1 (6 bases). Germline lookup yields CDR1 LGHDT and CDR2 YNNKEL (reference sequence). Trimming cost V 4 bases and J 7 bases, with 26 bases left between them. This CDR3 comprises 17 residues. As DNA, the CDR3 is TGTGCCAGCAGCCCCCGGTCAGGGGATCACCCTTCTGAAGAGCAGTACTTC. Protein: CASSPRSGDHPSEEQYF.

The chain links TRBV6-2 or TRBV6-3 to TRBJ2-1; D possibly matches TRBD1 or TRBD2 (6 bases each). Germline V gives CDR1 MNHEY, CDR2 SVGEGT. The CDR3 length is 15 residues. V was trimmed by 1 base and J by 3 bases, leaving 10 bases between them. CDR3 protein: CASSYLGGFYNEQFF. The DNA for the CDR3 is TGTGCCAGCAGTTACTTGGGGGGCTTCTACAATGAGCAGTTCTTC.

The gene calls are TRBV12-3 or TRBV12-4 and TRBJ2-7; 7 bases agree with TRBD2. This CDR3 has 12 amino acids. The J segment lost 4 bases and the V segment lost 4 bases, leaving 1 base of the junction unmatched. CDR3 sequence reads: CASSWGGYEQYF. The DNA of the CDR3 is TGTGCCAGCAGTTGGGGGGGGTACGAGCAGTACTTC.